These T cell receptor beta chains were read from a single sample in a study of T cell responses to AZD1222 COVID-19 vaccine. The protocol was immunoSEQ multiplex PCR, while the TCRdb copy is restricted to in-frame clones and leaves out a portion. The sample includes 82,000 or so clones, 90% seen only once; the top ten take roughly 4.8%. Sequences were derived from peripheral blood, sampled on day 0 of AZD1222 vaccination. These receptors were obtained from an adult in good health. CDR3s include the opening cysteine and the closing phenylalanine or tryptophan. A D gene is named only where the DNA matches it firmly. Where a row states a size, it is once, few, many or the class of an expanded clone; other rows omit it.

J | size | V | D | DNA | CDR3
TRBJ2-2 | NA | TRBV5-4 | TRBD2 | TGTGCCAGCAGCTTCGGGACTACGAACACCGGGGAGCTGTTTTTT | CASSFGTTNTGELFF
TRBJ1-2 | NA | TRBV14 | TRBD1 | TGTGCCAGCACGAGGGGGCCCATCTATGGCTACACCTTC | CASTRGPIYGYTF
TRBJ1-1 | NA | TRBV6-5 | NA | TGTGCCACCAGAACGGGACTGTTCACTGAAGCTTTCTTT | CATRTGLFTEAFF
TRBJ1-2 | NA | TRBV19 | TRBD1 | TGTGCCAGTAGGCAACAGGGGGCCAACTATGGCTACACCTTC | CASRQQGANYGYTF
TRBJ1-5 | NA | TRBV4-1 | NA | TGCGCCAGCAGCCAAGATCGCTCGCAGGGGACAAATCAGCCCCAGCATTTT | CASSQDRSQGTNQPQHF
TRBJ1-2 | NA | TRBV2 | NA | TGTGCCAGCAGTGAATATGGCAGTAAGTCTAACTATGGCTACACCTTC | CASSEYGSKSNYGYTF
TRBJ1-6 | NA | TRBV2 | NA | TGTGCCAGCATTTTTGAGAGTTATAATTCACCCCTCCACTTT | CASIFESYNSPLHF
TRBJ2-3 | NA | TRBV19 | NA | TGTGCCAGTAGCGGGGGCCGGACAGATACGCAGTATTTT | CASSGGRTDTQYF
TRBJ2-1 | NA | TRBV5-6 | TRBD1 | TGTGCCAGCAGCCATGACAGGGTTTGGGAGCAGTTCTTC | CASSHDRVWEQFF
TRBJ1-4 | NA | TRBV5-6 | NA | TGTGCCAGCAGCTGGCGCCAGGTGGAGGGGGAAAAACTGTTTTTT | CASSWRQVEGEKLFF
TRBJ1-1 | NA | TRBV6-2/TRBV6-3 | NA | TGTGCCAGCAGTTACCTACCGGGACAACTGAACACTGAAGCTTTCTTT | CASSYLPGQLNTEAFF
TRBJ1-2 | NA | TRBV19 | NA | TGTGCCAGTAGTATAGATGCCACCGGTGGATGGGGCTACACCTTC | CASSIDATGGWGYTF
TRBJ1-1 | NA | TRBV28 | TRBD1 | TGTGCCAGCAGGGGGGGACAGATTACTAACACTGAAGCTTTCTTT | CASRGGQITNTEAFF
TRBJ1-4 | NA | TRBV25-1 | NA | TGTGCCACCGGCTTTCCGGGGGTTGAAAAACTGTTTTTT | CATGFPGVEKLFF
TRBJ2-7 | NA | TRBV3-1/TRBV3-2 | NA | TGTGCCAGCAGCCCGAGGATGGCCTACGAGCAGTACTTC | CASSPRMAYEQYF
TRBJ2-6 | once | TRBV19 | NA | TGTGCCAGTAGTATAGATCTGTCCACTGGGGCCAACGTCCTGACTTTC | CASSIDLSTGANVLTF
TRBJ2-2 | NA | TRBV5-1 | TRBD2 | TGCGCCAGCAGCTTAGCTAGCGGGGGGAACACCGGGGAGCTGTTTTTT | CASSLASGGNTGELFF
TRBJ2-1 | NA | TRBV5-1 | TRBD2 | TGCGCCAGCAGCCAATCTAGCGGGGGGGCCTACAATGAGCAGTTCTTC | CASSQSSGGAYNEQFF
TRBJ2-6 | NA | TRBV7-8 | NA | TGTGCCAGCAGCTTAAGAGCTGCACAGACCTCTGGGGCCAACGTCCTGACTTTC | CASSLRAAQTSGANVLTF
TRBJ2-2 | NA | TRBV7-9 | NA | TGTGCCAGCAGCTTAGATCGCGAGGGGTTTGGATCCGGGGAGCTGTTTTTT | CASSLDREGFGSGELFF
TRBJ2-1 | NA | TRBV3-1/TRBV3-2 | TRBD2 | TGTGCCAGCAGCCAAGGGCTAGCGGTTACCGAGCAGTTCTTC | CASSQGLAVTEQFF
TRBJ1-4 | NA | TRBV5-1 | TRBD1 | TGCGCCAGCAGCTTGTCAGGGGGGAAATACGAAAAACTGTTTTTT | CASSLSGGKYEKLFF
TRBJ2-7 | NA | TRBV5-8 | NA | TGTGCCAGCAGCCCCCCTTGGCCCGTCTCCCTCTACGAGCAGTACTTC | CASSPPWPVSLYEQYF
TRBJ1-6 | NA | TRBV7-9 | TRBD1 | TGTGCCAGCAGTAAGACAGGGGGAACTAATTCACCCCTCCACTTT | CASSKTGGTNSPLHF
TRBJ1-2 | NA | TRBV19 | TRBD1 | TGTGCCAGTAGTTACCCATTCGGGACAGGGAGAGATGGCTACACCTTC | CASSYPFGTGRDGYTF
TRBJ2-3 | once | TRBV29-1 | NA | TGCAGCGTTGACGGGGGAAAGAGTACAGATACGCAGTATTTT | CSVDGGKSTDTQYF
TRBJ2-7 | NA | TRBV2 | NA | TGTGCCAGCAGTGAAGGGCCAGGGAGTGGGTACGAGCAGTACTTC | CASSEGPGSGYEQYF
TRBJ1-2 | once | TRBV18 | TRBD1 | TGTGCCAGCTCACCGGACTCTAACAGGGGGGACTATGGCTACACCTTC | CASSPDSNRGDYGYTF
TRBJ1-2 | NA | TRBV24-1 | NA | TGTGCCACCAGCGCTGCAGGGGTTGGTGGCTACACCTTC | CATSAAGVGGYTF
TRBJ1-5 | NA | TRBV5-4 | NA | TGTGCCAGCAGCTTGAACCAGCGGAGGAATCAGCCCCAGCATTTT | CASSLNQRRNQPQHF
TRBJ1-6 | NA | TRBV9 | NA | TGTGCCAGCAGCGTAGAAGTGGGTAATTCACCCCTCCACTTT | CASSVEVGNSPLHF
TRBJ2-2 | NA | TRBV6-6 | NA | TGTGCCAGCAGTTACTCGGGGGGCACCGGGGAGCTGTTTTTT | CASSYSGGTGELFF
TRBJ2-7 | NA | TRBV11-2 | NA | TGTGCCAGCAGCCAGTCCGGGACTTTTGCTGAAGAGCAGTACTTC | CASSQSGTFAEEQYF
TRBJ2-7 | NA | TRBV18 | TRBD1 | TGTGCCAGCTCACCTGGGACAGCTAGCGAGCAGTACTTC | CASSPGTASEQYF
TRBJ2-1 | NA | TRBV11-3 | TRBD1 | TGTGCCAGCAGCCAGGCCAGGGGGTATAATGAGCAGTTCTTC | CASSQARGYNEQFF
TRBJ1-2 | NA | TRBV4-1 | NA | TGCGCCAGCAGCCTCGGCCAGGGGCTAAACTATGGCTACACCTTC | CASSLGQGLNYGYTF
TRBJ2-7 | NA | TRBV29-1 | NA | TGCAGCGTTGAAGATCTTAGTCGAGTGCCCTACGAGCAGTACTTC | CSVEDLSRVPYEQYF
TRBJ2-3 | NA | TRBV24-1 | NA | TGTGCCACCAGTACCACAGATAGCACAGATACGCAGTATTTT | CATSTTDSTDTQYF
TRBJ1-5 | NA | TRBV15 | TRBD1 | TGTGCCACCAGCATTATGAGTTATGGGGACAGGAGCAATCAGCCCCAGCATTTT | CATSIMSYGDRSNQPQHF
TRBJ1-1 | NA | TRBV30 | NA | TGTGCCTGGAGTCGGACAGCGAACACTGAAGCTTTCTTT | CAWSRTANTEAFF
TRBJ1-4 | NA | TRBV15 | NA | TGTGCCACCAGCAGAGATTATGGAAATGAAAAACTGTTTTTT | CATSRDYGNEKLFF
TRBJ2-5 | NA | TRBV3-1/TRBV3-2 | NA | TGTGCCAGCAGCCAGTGGAAGGAGGGGGGCGAGACCCAGTACTTC | CASSQWKEGGETQYF
TRBJ1-4 | NA | TRBV4-3 | NA | TGCGCCAGCAGCCAAGTACTGGGGTGGTCGGAAAAACTGTTTTTT | CASSQVLGWSEKLFF
TRBJ1-1 | NA | TRBV3-1/TRBV3-2 | NA | TGTGCCAGCAGCCAGAAGGGACAGAACACTGAAGCTTTCTTT | CASSQKGQNTEAFF
TRBJ2-5 | NA | TRBV24-1 | TRBD2 | TGTGCCACCAGTTCAGCGGGGGGGCCCGTCCAAGAGACCCAGTACTTC | CATSSAGGPVQETQYF
TRBJ1-4 | NA | TRBV7-9 | TRBD1 | TGTGCCAGCAGCTACGGGACAGGGAATGAAAAACTGTTTTTT | CASSYGTGNEKLFF
TRBJ1-3 | few | TRBV28 | NA | TGTGCCAGCACCGTGGGGCTTGGTGGAAACACCATATATTTT | CASTVGLGGNTIYF
TRBJ2-3 | NA | TRBV9 | TRBD1 | TGTGCCAGCAGCGTAGTTAGGGGGCGCACAGATACGCAGTATTTT | CASSVVRGRTDTQYF